The T cell receptor beta chain described here comes from a study of T-cell reconstitution after alpha-beta-depleted transplantation in children. General study points: It was reported that alpha-beta T cells came from several hundred expanded graft clones (about two months after transplant).

This CDR3 comprises 14 residues. The germline V gene has CDR1 MNHNS and CDR2 SASEGT. J lost 7 bases, V lost 8 bases, and 5 bases had no gene match. This clonotype has at least ten counts. Its antigen is not identified. Unique molecular identifiers were incorporated when the TCRbeta library was constructed. TCRdb passed the PCR reads through MiXCR, listing each CDR3 protein once. The sample records fewer than 350,000 distinct CDR3 sequences, around 10% being singletons. Sample: PBMCs, taken before TCRalphabeta/CD19-depleted stem cell transplant. This receptor was identified in a boy in the first two years of life with acute myeloid leukemia, due to receive a stem cell transplant. The chain recombines TRBV6-1 with TRBJ2-2, with TRBD1 matching over 12 bases. The CDR3 spells CASWGTGGVGELFF. CDR3 sequence (DNA): TGTGCCAGCTGGGGGACAGGGGGCGTCGGGGAGCTGTTTTTT.